This T cell receptor (beta chain) was observed in a study of blood T cell repertoires in COVID-19. About the study: Spain, Italy and the United States supplied samples that represented acute and convalescent COVID-19. Sources were T cells, B-cell-depleted T cells, or PBMCs; the material itself was cDNA or gDNA.

Per the authors' pipeline: Scientists estimated how many nucleated cells there were by amplifying reference gene primers. The protocol was immunoSEQ multiplex PCR, while the TCRdb copy is restricted to in-frame clones and leaves out a portion. For V, J and clone size, that table is used; D and trimming come from the DNA. In the table there are about 83,000 clones, roughly 86% of which are singletons. Per germline, CDR1 MNHEY and CDR2 SVGAGI. V lost 7 bases to trimming and J lost 4 bases; unmatched junction nucleotides: 4. The CDR3 consists of 15 residues. This rearrangement joins TRBV6-5 to TRBJ2-1; 13 nucleotides match TRBD2. The sequence was obtained from a man aged 45-65 years with active COVID-19. What was sequenced was peripheral blood. The CDR3 protein is CASMLTSGRYNEQFF. For the CDR3, the DNA is TGTGCCAGCATGTTGACTAGCGGGAGGTACAATGAGCAGTTCTTC.